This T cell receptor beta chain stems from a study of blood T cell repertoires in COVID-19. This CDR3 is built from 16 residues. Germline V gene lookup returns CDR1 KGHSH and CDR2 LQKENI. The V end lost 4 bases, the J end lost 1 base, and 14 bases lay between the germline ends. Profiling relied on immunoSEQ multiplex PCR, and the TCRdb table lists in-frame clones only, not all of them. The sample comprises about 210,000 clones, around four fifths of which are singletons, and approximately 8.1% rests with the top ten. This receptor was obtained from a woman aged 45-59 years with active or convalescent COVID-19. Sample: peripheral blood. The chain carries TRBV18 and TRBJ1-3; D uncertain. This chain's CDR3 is CASSQERARSGNTIYF. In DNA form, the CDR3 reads TGTGCCAGCTCACAGGAGAGAGCGAGATCTGGAAACACCATATATTTT.